The rows below give T cell receptor beta chains drawn from one sample of a study of blood T cell repertoires in COVID-19. Some clones are missing from TCRdb's copy, which holds only in-frame ones; the method was immunoSEQ multiplex PCR. The data hold roughly 250,000 clones, with around four fifths observed a single time. Specimen: peripheral blood. These receptors were collected from an older woman with active or convalescent COVID-19. Both conserved end residues are part of each CDR3. A D gene is named only where the DNA matches it firmly. Not all rows give a size; the values are once, few, many and, for expanded clones, a class.

>NA|TRBJ2-1|TRBV5-1|NA
TGCGCCAGCAGCTTGCCCCCGAACAGGCAGAGCTTCGGCAATGAGCAGTTCTTC
CASSLPPNRQSFGNEQFF
>NA|TRBJ1-5|TRBV7-9|NA
TGTGCCAGCAGCTTAGAATCCTATCATCAGCCCCAGCATTTT
CASSLESYHQPQHF
>TRBD1|TRBJ1-1|TRBV15|once
TGTGCCACCAGCAGAGATCGGACAGGGCGCACTGAAGCTTTCTTT
CATSRDRTGRTEAFF
>NA|TRBJ1-4|TRBV7-9|NA
TGTGCCAGCAGCCACCAGGGGAAGGGACGCGAAAAACTGTTTTTT
CASSHQGKGREKLFF
>TRBD2|TRBJ2-1|TRBV5-1|once
TGCGCCAGCAGCCTATGGGGTAGCGGGGGGTCCTCCTACTCCTACAATGAGCAGTTCTTC
CASSLWGSGGSSYSYNEQFF
>NA|TRBJ2-2|TRBV11-2|NA
TGTGCCAGCAGCCCAGGGGTGAACACCGGGGAGCTGTTTTTT
CASSPGVNTGELFF
>NA|TRBJ1-5|TRBV7-2|NA
TGTGCCAGCAGCTTAGGGGGCGGAACCCATCAGCCCCAGCATTTT
CASSLGGGTHQPQHF
>NA|TRBJ1-2|TRBV7-8|NA
TGTGCCAGCAGCTTCCGGACAGCTTTCTATGGCTACACCTTC
CASSFRTAFYGYTF
>TRBD2|TRBJ2-7|TRBV29-1|NA
TGCAGCGTTTCAGCAAGCGGGGGGTGGGCATCCTCCTACGAGCAGTACTTC
CSVSASGGWASSYEQYF
>TRBD1|TRBJ1-1|TRBV7-9|NA
TGTGCCTCGAAAGGGATCGCCGGGACAGGGCTAGACACTGAAGCTTTCTTT
CASKGIAGTGLDTEAFF
>TRBD1|TRBJ1-1|TRBV27|NA
TGTGCCAGCAGTTTACGGGACAGGGGGTCCACCGGGACTGAAGCTTTCTTT
CASSLRDRGSTGTEAFF
>TRBD1|TRBJ1-2|TRBV18|few
TGTGCCAGCTCACTACAACAGGGGGCGGAAGGATATGGCTACACCTTC
CASSLQQGAEGYGYTF
>TRBD2|TRBJ2-5|TRBV10-3|NA
TGTGCCATCAGTGAGGCTAGCGGCCAAGAGACCCAGTACTTC
CAISEASGQETQYF
>TRBD1|TRBJ1-2|TRBV4-3|NA
TGCGCCAGCAGCCAGGACCCCGGGACAGTTAACTATGGCTACACCTTC
CASSQDPGTVNYGYTF
>NA|TRBJ1-5|TRBV3-1/TRBV3-2|few
TGTGCCAGCAGCCAAGTCATCGCAGACAATCAGCCCCAGCATTTT
CASSQVIADNQPQHF
>NA|TRBJ1-1|TRBV10-3|few
TGTGCCATCAGTGACCCCTCCACTGAAGCTTTCTTT
CAISDPSTEAFF
>NA|TRBJ2-7|TRBV6-6|NA
TGTGCCAGCAGTTTTTCCGGGACTCGTAGCTCCTACGAGCAGTACTTC
CASSFSGTRSSYEQYF
>NA|TRBJ2-7|TRBV5-1|NA
TGCGCCAGCAGCTTTGGCGGAGGGGGCGTAATCTACGAGCAGTACTTC
CASSFGGGGVIYEQYF
>TRBD1|TRBJ2-5|TRBV19|NA
TGTGCCAGTAGTATCAGGGGGACAGGGTTTCAAGAGACCCAGTACTTC
CASSIRGTGFQETQYF
>TRBD1|TRBJ1-1|TRBV7-8|NA
TGTGCCAGCAGCGCCCAGGGGGCAACGGCTCCGGGGGCTTTCTTT
CASSAQGATAPGAFF
>TRBD1|TRBJ2-3|TRBV7-6|NA
TGTGCCAGCAGCTTAGTTGGCGACAGGGTGTTTGGAGATACGCAGTATTTT
CASSLVGDRVFGDTQYF
>TRBD1|TRBJ1-3|TRBV10-3|NA
TGTGCCATCAGGGGGCTCGGGACAGCCGGAAACACCATATATTTT
CAIRGLGTAGNTIYF
>NA|TRBJ1-2|TRBV6-6|NA
TGTGCCAGCACCCTCGAGGAACGGAGTAACTATGGCTACACCTTC
CASTLEERSNYGYTF
>TRBD1|TRBJ2-2|TRBV27|few
TGTGCCAGCATGCCCAAACGGGACAGGGGGCTTGGGGAGCTGTTTTTT
CASMPKRDRGLGELFF
>NA|TRBJ1-5|TRBV30|NA
TGTGCCTGGAGTGAGATACAGTACAATCAGCCCCAGCATTTT
CAWSEIQYNQPQHF
>NA|TRBJ1-2|TRBV6-2/TRBV6-3|NA
TGTGCCAGCAGTCCCCTGAAGTGGAGGGCCCCTGAGAATGGCTACACCTTC
CASSPLKWRAPENGYTF
>NA|TRBJ2-1|TRBV4-3|NA
TGCGCCAGCAGCCAAGATTCCTCCTCCTACAATGAGCAGTTCTTC
CASSQDSSSYNEQFF
>NA|TRBJ2-3|TRBV5-4|NA
TGTGCCAGCAGCCTACTAGGTCGCACAGATACGCAGTATTTT
CASSLLGRTDTQYF
>NA|TRBJ1-2|TRBV27|NA
TGTGCCAGCAGTTTGGGGCAGGGATTTAGTTTTGGCTACACCTTC
CASSLGQGFSFGYTF
>NA|TRBJ2-2|TRBV9|NA
TGTGCCAGCAGCGCCATCGGGGGAGATGCCGGGGAGCTGTTTTTT
CASSAIGGDAGELFF
>NA|TRBJ2-2|TRBV5-1|NA
TGCGCCAGCAGCTTGGTGTCGGGGGAGGTAGCCGGGGAGCTGTTTTTT
CASSLVSGEVAGELFF
>NA|TRBJ2-5|TRBV5-1|NA
TGCGCCAGCAGCCCCGACCCAGGCCAAGAGACCCAGTACTTC
CASSPDPGQETQYF